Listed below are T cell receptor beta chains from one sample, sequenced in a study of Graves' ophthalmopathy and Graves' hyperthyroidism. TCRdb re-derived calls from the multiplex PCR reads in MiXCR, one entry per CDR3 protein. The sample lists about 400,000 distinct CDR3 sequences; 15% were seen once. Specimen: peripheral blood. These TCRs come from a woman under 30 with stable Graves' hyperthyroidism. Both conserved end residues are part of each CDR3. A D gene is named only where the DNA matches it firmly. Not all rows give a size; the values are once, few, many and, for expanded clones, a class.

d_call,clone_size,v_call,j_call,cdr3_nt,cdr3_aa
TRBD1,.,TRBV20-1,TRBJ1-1,TGCAGCTGCTTAGGGGGCGGCACTGAAGCTTTCTTT,CSCLGGGTEAFF
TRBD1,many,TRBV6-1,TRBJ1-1,TGTGCCAGCAGGGTAGGGGGCTGCACTGAAGCTTTCTTT,CASRVGGCTEAFF
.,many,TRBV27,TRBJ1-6,TGTGCCAGCAGTACCAGGGTCCGTAGCTCCTATAATTCACCCCTCCACTTT,CASSTRVRSSYNSPLHF
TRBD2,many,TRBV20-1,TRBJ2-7,TGCAGTGCTAGAGGGTCCGGGACTAGATCCTACGAGCAGTACTTC,CSARGSGTRSYEQYF
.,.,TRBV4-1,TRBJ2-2,TGCGCCAGCAGCCAAGTTTTCGGGAACACCGGGGAGCTGTTTTTT,CASSQVFGNTGELFF
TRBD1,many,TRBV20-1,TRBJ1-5,TGCAGTGCTGAGGGACAGAGACACGATCAGCCCCAGCATTTT,CSAEGQRHDQPQHF
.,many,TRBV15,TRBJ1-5,TGTGCCACCAGCAGAGATCTTGGAGGGAATCAGCCCCAGCATTTT,CATSRDLGGNQPQHF
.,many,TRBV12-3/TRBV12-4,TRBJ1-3,TGTGCCAGCATCCGGACACCTTGGAACACCATATATTTT,CASIRTPWNTIYF
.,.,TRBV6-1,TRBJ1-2,TGTGCCAGCAGTGAAGCCGCCTTAGGGGCTAACTATGGCTACACCTTC,CASSEAALGANYGYTF
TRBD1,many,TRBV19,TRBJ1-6,TGTGCCAGTAGTCGGGACAGTGGGAATTCACCCCTCCACTTT,CASSRDSGNSPLHF
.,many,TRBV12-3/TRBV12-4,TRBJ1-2,TGTGCCAGCAGTCTACTTACGCAGTATGGCTACACCTTC,CASSLLTQYGYTF
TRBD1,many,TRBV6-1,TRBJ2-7,TGTGCCAGCATTCAAGGGGACAGGGTGCACGAGCAGTACTTC,CASIQGDRVHEQYF
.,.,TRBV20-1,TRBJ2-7,TGCAGTGCCTCCGCGGGGGCCCCCTCGGGCGAGCAGTACTTC,CSASAGAPSGEQYF
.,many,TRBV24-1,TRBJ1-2,TGTGCCACCAGTGAGGGGCACTACTATGGCTACACCTTC,CATSEGHYYGYTF
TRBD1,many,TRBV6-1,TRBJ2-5,TGTGCCAGCAGTGATGAGGACAGGGGGCTTGAGACCCAGTACTTC,CASSDEDRGLETQYF
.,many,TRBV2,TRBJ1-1,TGTGCCAGCGACAACCCGAACACTGAAGCTTTCTTT,CASDNPNTEAFF
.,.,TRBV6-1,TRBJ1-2,TGTGCCAGCAGCGGGCTATTAAACTATGGCTACACCTTC,CASSGLLNYGYTF
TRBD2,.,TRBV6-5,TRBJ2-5,TGTGCCAGCAGTTACGGGGGCGGGGGGGCCCGAGAGACCCAGTACTTC,CASSYGGGGARETQYF
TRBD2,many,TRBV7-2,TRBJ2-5,TGTGCCAGCGTTGAGGGGCAGATAGCGGGAGAGACCCAGTACTTC,CASVEGQIAGETQYF
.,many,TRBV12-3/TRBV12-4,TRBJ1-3,TGTGCCAGCACCGAACGGGGTGGAAACACCATATATTTT,CASTERGGNTIYF
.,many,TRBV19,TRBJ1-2,TGTGCCAGTAGTATAGGCCAGGACTATGGCTACACCTTC,CASSIGQDYGYTF
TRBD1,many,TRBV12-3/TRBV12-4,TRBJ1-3,TGTGCCAGCAGTCCGGGACAGCCAAGACTCGGAAACACCATATATTTT,CASSPGQPRLGNTIYF
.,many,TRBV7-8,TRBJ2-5,TGTGCCAGCAGCCCGGGGGGCGTAGGCGTGACCCAGTACTTC,CASSPGGVGVTQYF
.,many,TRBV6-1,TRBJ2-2,TGTGCCAGCAGAGAGATCAGGGGTTCCGGGGAGCTGTTTTTT,CASREIRGSGELFF
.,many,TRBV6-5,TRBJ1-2,TGTGCCAGCAGTCCTTCAGGGGACAATGGCTACACCTTC,CASSPSGDNGYTF
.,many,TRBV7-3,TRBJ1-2,TGTGCCAGCAGCTTATGGGGAGGGAACTATGGCTACACCTTC,CASSLWGGNYGYTF
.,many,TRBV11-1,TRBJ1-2,TGTGCCAGCAGCGAAAAGCCCACCTTC,CASSEKPTF
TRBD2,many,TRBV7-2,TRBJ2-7,TGTGCCAGCAGCTCCTCTACTAGCGCGGGATACGAGCAGTACTTC,CASSSSTSAGYEQYF
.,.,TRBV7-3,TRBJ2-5,TGTGCCAGCGCCCTAGGCCCAGTCGGAGAGACCCAGTACTTC,CASALGPVGETQYF
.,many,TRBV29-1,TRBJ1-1,TGCAGCGTTGTGGTCTCGGGGGTTGAAGCTTTCTTT,CSVVVSGVEAFF
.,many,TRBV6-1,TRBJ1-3,TGTGCCAGCAGTGAAGGGGCAGCCCTATTT,CASSEGAALF
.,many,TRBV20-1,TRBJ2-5,TGCAGTGCTAATACGGACACCCGGTACCAAGAGACCCAGTACTTC,CSANTDTRYQETQYF
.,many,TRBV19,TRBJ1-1,TGTGCCAGTAGTCCAGAGACACGAGGTATGAACACTGAAGCTTTCTTT,CASSPETRGMNTEAFF
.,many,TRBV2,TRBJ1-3,TGTGCCAGCAGTGATTCAGCTAATGGAAACACCATATATTTT,CASSDSANGNTIYF
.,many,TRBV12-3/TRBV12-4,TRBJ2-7,TGTGCCAGCAGTTTAAGGCTGCAAGAGCCTACCTACGAGCAGTACTTC,CASSLRLQEPTYEQYF
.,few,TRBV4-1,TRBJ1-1,TGCGCCAGCAGCCAAGATTGGAGGGGACGGATAAACACTGAAGCTTTCTTT,CASSQDWRGRINTEAFF
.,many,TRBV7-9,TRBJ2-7,TGTGCCACCGCGGGAAGGACAGCCTCCTCCTACGAGCAGTACTTC,CATAGRTASSYEQYF
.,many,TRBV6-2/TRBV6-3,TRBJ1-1,TGTGCCACCACGGACATTCGGGACACTGAAGCTTTCTTT,CATTDIRDTEAFF
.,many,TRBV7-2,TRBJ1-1,TGTGCCAGCAGACCTGGACACTCCAACACTGAAGCTTTCTTT,CASRPGHSNTEAFF
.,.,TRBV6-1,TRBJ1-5,TGTGCCAGCAGTACGCGCAGCAATCAGCCCCAGCATTTT,CASSTRSNQPQHF
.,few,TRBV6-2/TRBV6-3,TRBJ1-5,TGTGCCAGCAGTTACCAAGACAGCTATCAGCCCCAGCATTTT,CASSYQDSYQPQHF
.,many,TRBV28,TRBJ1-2,TGTGCCAGCACGGAGGGGCTGTATGGCTACACCTTC,CASTEGLYGYTF
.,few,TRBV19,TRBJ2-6,TGTGCCGGTAGTACCAGACGGGTCTCTGGGGCCAACGTCCTGACTTTC,CAGSTRRVSGANVLTF
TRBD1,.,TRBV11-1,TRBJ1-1,TGTGCCAGCAGCTCGGACAGGGCGGACACTGAAGCTTTATTT,CASSSDRADTEALF
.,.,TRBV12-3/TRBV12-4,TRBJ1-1,TGTGCCAGCAGTACTACTATGGGCACTGAAGCTTTCTTT,CASSTTMGTEAFF
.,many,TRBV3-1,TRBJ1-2,TGTGCCAGCAGCCAAGATGGTAGCGTCCTGGATGGCTACACCTTC,CASSQDGSVLDGYTF
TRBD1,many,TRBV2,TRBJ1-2,TGTGCCAGCAGTTCCGGGGCAGGGGGCTTTAACTATGGCTACACCTTC,CASSSGAGGFNYGYTF
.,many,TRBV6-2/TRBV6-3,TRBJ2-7,TGTGCCAGCACCCTGGGGGACGAGCAGTACTTC,CASTLGDEQYF
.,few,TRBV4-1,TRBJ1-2,TGCGCCAGCAGCCAAGATTGGGCTGGCTACACCTTC,CASSQDWAGYTF
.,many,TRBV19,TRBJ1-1,TGTGCCAGTGGCGGGTTGTATTTGAACACTGAAGCTTTCTTT,CASGGLYLNTEAFF
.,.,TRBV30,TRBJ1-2,TGTGCCTGGAGTGCGGGGGGCTCGAGGGGCTACACCTTC,CAWSAGGSRGYTF
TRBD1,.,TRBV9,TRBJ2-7,TGTGCCAGCAGCGGACAGGGGATTGCATCTTACGAGCAGTACTTC,CASSGQGIASYEQYF
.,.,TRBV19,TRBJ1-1,TGTGCCAGTAGGCGGGGGCGGAACACTGAAGCTTTCTTT,CASRRGRNTEAFF
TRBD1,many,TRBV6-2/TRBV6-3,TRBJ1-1,TGTGCCAGCAGACACAGACAGGGGTCGTACCCTGAAGCTTTCTTT,CASRHRQGSYPEAFF
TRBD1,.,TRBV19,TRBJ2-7,TGTGCCAGTAAAAAAGAAGTGGGGCAGGGGGCTTACGAGCAGTACTTC,CASKKEVGQGAYEQYF